These 13 T cell receptor beta chains were all obtained from the same sample, sequenced in a study of blood T cell repertoires in COVID-19. The repertoire was sequenced with immunoSEQ multiplex PCR; TCRdb's copy has only in-frame clones and lacks some. The sample has 150,000 to 200,000 clones; around nine tenths are singletons. What was sequenced was peripheral blood. These receptors were obtained from a human donor in a cohort sampled during active COVID-19.

Only one count was recorded for this clone. The V gene is TRBV11-2, the J gene TRBJ2-3, with D tentatively TRBD2 (6 bases). Between the trimmed V and J ends, which lost 1 base and 4 bases, there was a span of 9 bases. The CDR3 has 14 residues. Germline lookup yields CDR1 SGHAT and CDR2 FQNNGV. The CDR3 spells CASSLGGGPDTQYF. The CDR3 nucleotides are TGTGCCAGCAGCTTAGGAGGAGGGCCAGATACGCAGTATTTT.

CDR3 sequence: CAIQDAGFGNYEQYF. CDR3 coding DNA: TGTGCCATCCAAGACGCGGGTTTCGGGAACTACGAGCAGTACTTC. This rearrangement joins TRBV10-3 to TRBJ2-7, with D perhaps TRBD2 (5 bases). From germline, CDR1 is ENHRY and CDR2 SYGVKD. The ends were cut back, 8 bases at V and 3 bases at J, with 20 bases in the middle. This CDR3 is 15 amino acids long.

The rearrangement joins TRBV3-1 (or the pseudogene TRBV3-2) to TRBJ1-4; TRBD1 might be the D (6 bases). V was trimmed by 7 bases and J by 6 bases, leaving 9 bases between them. Germline CDR1 and CDR2: LGHDT and YNNKEL (reference sequence). This CDR3 comprises 12 residues. Written as DNA, the CDR3 is TGTGCCAGCATAGGGGGGGATGAAAAACTGTTTTTT. Its protein product is CASIGGDEKLFF.

The rearrangement links TRBV9 to TRBJ1-1, with unresolved D. Germline V gene data show CDR1 as SGDLS and CDR2 as YYNGEE. The ends were cut back, 0 bases at V and 3 bases at J, with 6 bases in the middle. This CDR3 region has 13 residues. CDR3 protein: CASSVGGYTEAFF. The CDR3 DNA reads TGTGCCAGCAGCGTAGGAGGGTACACTGAAGCTTTCTTT.

The gene calls are TRBV7-2 and TRBJ2-7; 15 nucleotides match TRBD2. Germline CDR1 SGHTA, CDR2 FQGNSA. The V gene end was trimmed by 5 bases and the J gene end by 2 bases; junction bases not matched to a gene: 7. CDR3 length equals 17 residues. CDR3 sequence reads: CASSPTGLAGGPYEQYF. For the CDR3, the DNA is TGTGCCAGCAGCCCGACGGGACTAGCGGGGGGCCCCTACGAGCAGTACTTC. Full variable domain (remainder filled in from reference TRBV7-2 and TRBJ2-7): GAGVSQSPSNKVTEKGKDVELRCDPISGHTALYWYRQSLGQGLEFLIYFQGNSAPDKSGLPSDRFSAERTGGSVSTLTIQRTQQEDSAVYLCASSPTGLAGGPYEQYFGPGTRLTVT.

V and J are TRBV9 and TRBJ2-1; 13 bases are a match to TRBD2. J gave up 9 bases and V 3 bases, and 3 bases lay outside the gene matches. The V gene's germline CDR1 is SGDLS and CDR2 YYNGEE. The CDR3 totals 14 residues. The CDR3 sequence is CASSGTSGRVEQFF. The CDR3 bases are TGTGCCAGCAGCGGAACTAGCGGGAGGGTTGAGCAGTTCTTC.

The rearrangement joins TRBV5-8 to TRBJ1-5; maybe TRBD1 (5 bases). The CDR3 sequence is 14 residues long. Germline-derived CDR1 and CDR2 are SGHTS and YDEGEE. Trimming shortened V by 4 bases and J by 7 bases, and 15 bases separated the two germline ends. The CDR3 loop is CASSPGGGGQPQHF. As DNA, the CDR3 is TGTGCCAGCAGCCCGGGGGGGGGAGGCCAGCCCCAGCATTTT.

V is TRBV7-9 and J is TRBJ2-1; TRBD2 might be the D (5 bases). CDR3 length equals 15 residues. V was trimmed by 5 bases and J by 4 bases, leaving 15 bases between them. The germline CDR1 and CDR2 sequences are SEHNR and FQNEAQ (reference sequence). The CDR3, as DNA: TGTGCCAGCAGCCGCTCAAGCGGCAGTTACAATGAGCAGTTCTTC. Protein sequence: CASSRSSGSYNEQFF.

The rearrangement joins TRBV6-1 to TRBJ2-7; 15 bases match TRBD2. V gave up 0 bases and J gave up 4 bases; unmatched junction bases: 1. Germline-derived CDR1 and CDR2 are MNHNS and SASEGT. CDR3 length: 16 amino acids. CDR3 in amino acids: CASSEAGLAGGYEQYF. In DNA form, the CDR3 reads TGTGCCAGCAGTGAAGCGGGACTAGCGGGAGGATACGAGCAGTACTTC.

The chain recombines TRBV28 with TRBJ2-7; TRBD2 matches 11 bases. Germline trimming cut 2 bases from V and 5 bases from J; bases unmatched to any gene: 11. Germline loops: CDR1 MDHEN, CDR2 SYDVKM. This CDR3 is 17 amino acids long. The CDR3 loop is CASSLERLAGGPHEQYF. The CDR3 DNA reads TGTGCCAGCAGTTTAGAACGGCTAGCGGGAGGACCCCACGAGCAGTACTTC.

The chain uses TRBV7-9 and TRBJ1-3; D not resolved. CDR1 and CDR2 from the germline V gene are SEHNR and FQNEAQ (reference sequence). The CDR3 length is 17 residues. V was clipped by 2 bases and J by 2 bases, with 16 bases between them. The CDR3 DNA sequence: TGTGCCAGCAGCTTACTCGGAGGAGGGAAGACTGGAAACACCATATATTTT. It specifies CASSLLGGGKTGNTIYF.

This clone was recorded a few times. V and J are TRBV9 and TRBJ1-2, with TRBD1 identical over 9 bases. V trimming: 7 bases; J trimming: 4 bases; junction bases outside the gene matches: 8. Germline V CDR1 and CDR2: SGDLS, YYNGEE. This CDR3 spans 14 amino acids. DNA of the CDR3: TGTGCCAGCGGAGGAGAGGGACAGGGCTATGGCTACACCTTC. Its translation: CASGGEGQGYGYTF.

The J gene is TRBJ1-4, the V gene TRBV21-1. TRBV21-1 is a recognized pseudogene. CDR3 length: 19 residues. The CDR3 bases are TGTGCCAGCAGCAAAGTGACTCGGGACTCCCCGACGACTAATGAAAAACTGTTTTTT. Its translation: CASSKVTRDSPTTNEKLFF.